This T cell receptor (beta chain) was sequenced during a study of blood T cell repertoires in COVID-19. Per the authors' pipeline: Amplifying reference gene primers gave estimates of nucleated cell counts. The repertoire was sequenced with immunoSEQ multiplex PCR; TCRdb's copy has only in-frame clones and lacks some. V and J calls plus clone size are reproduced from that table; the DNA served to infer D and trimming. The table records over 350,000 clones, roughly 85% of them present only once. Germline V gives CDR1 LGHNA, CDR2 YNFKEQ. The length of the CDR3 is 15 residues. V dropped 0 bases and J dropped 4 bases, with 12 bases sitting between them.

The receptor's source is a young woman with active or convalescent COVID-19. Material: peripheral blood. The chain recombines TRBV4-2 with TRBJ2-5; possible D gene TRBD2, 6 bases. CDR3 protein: CASSQDAWGVETQYF. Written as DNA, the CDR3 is TGTGCCAGCAGCCAAGATGCGTGGGGGGTAGAGACCCAGTACTTC.